The 28 T cell receptor beta chains below all came from one sample that was sequenced in a study of cytomegalovirus exposure and HLA in healthy donors. The primer mix had 60 Vbeta and 13 Jbeta primers. The protocol was immunoSEQ multiplex PCR, while the TCRdb copy is restricted to in-frame clones and leaves out a portion. The repertoire holds 35,000 to 50,000 clones, around 53% seen once, with about 6.3% in the top ten. The specimen sequenced was PBMCs. These receptors were collected from a man in his 60s in good health and CMV-seronegative.

This clone was counted a few times. This chain uses TRBV2 with TRBJ1-5; 7 bases are shared with TRBD1. The CDR3 totals 15 residues. The germline V gene has CDR1 SNHLY and CDR2 FYNNEI. After removal of 7 bases from V and 1 base from J, the junction contained 7 bases not matched to a gene. The CDR3 bases are TGTGCCAGCACCAGGGGGTTCTCAAGCAATCAGCCCCAGCATTTT. It is translated as CASTRGFSSNQPQHF. Looking up the rest from reference TRBV2 and TRBJ1-5 gives the full variable domain: EPEVTQTPSHQVTQMGQEVILRCVPISNHLYFYWYRQILGQKVEFLVSFYNNEISEKSEIFDDQFSVERPDGSNFTLKIRSTKLEDSAMYFCASTRGFSSNQPQHFGDGTRLSIL.

The chain links TRBV6-5 to TRBJ2-7, with D possibly matching TRBD1 (6 bases). CDR3 length: 13 residues. Per the germline V gene, CDR1 is MNHEY and CDR2 is SVGAGI. The V gene lost 7 bases and the J gene lost 5 bases, with 15 bases spanning the gap. As DNA, the CDR3 is TGTGCCAGCACCGATGACAGGCACAACGAGCAGTACTTC. It yields the protein CASTDDRHNEQYF.

This rearrangement joins TRBV4-2 to TRBJ2-3, with a weak D call TRBD1 (5 bases). Germline V gene data show CDR1 as LGHNA and CDR2 as YNFKEQ. The CDR3 sequence is 17 residues long. Trimming left V 2 bases short and J 2 bases short, with 17 bases between. The CDR3 DNA reads as TGTGCCAGCAGCCAATCAAAGGGGCCGAGATACACAGATACGCAGTATTTT. Residues: CASSQSKGPRYTDTQYF.

The chain uses TRBV11-2 and TRBJ1-5; perhaps TRBD1 as D (6 bases). The CDR3 has 15 amino acids. CDR1 is SGHAT and CDR2 is FQNNGV in the germline V gene. Trimming removed 1 base at V and 5 bases at J, with 12 bases between. CDR3 nucleotides: TGTGCCAGCAGCTTAGCTGACAGGCCTTATCAGCCCCAGCATTTT. Translated: CASSLADRPYQPQHF.

The gene calls are TRBV10-3 and TRBJ1-3, with TRBD1 matching over 8 bases. The CDR3 has 15 amino acids. V lost 2 bases, J lost 4 bases, and 4 bases stayed unmatched. Germline V gives CDR1 ENHRY, CDR2 SYGVKD. CDR3 DNA: TGTGCCATCAGTGAGGACAGGGGAACCGGAAACACCATATATTTT. Amino acids: CAISEDRGTGNTIYF.

In DNA form, the CDR3 reads TGTGCCAGCAGCTTAGGTTTTCCTGGACAGGGGTACAATGAGCAGTTCTTC. Translated: CASSLGFPGQGYNEQFF. The V call is TRBV11-2, the J call TRBJ2-1; the match to TRBD1 covers 9 bases. Losses at the gene ends were 1 base for V and 4 bases for J; bases not matched to a gene: 8. The germline CDR1 and CDR2 sequences are SGHAT and FQNNGV. This CDR3 has 17 amino acids. The variable domain in full, with the rest retrieved from reference TRBV11-2 and TRBJ2-1, is EAGVAQSPRYKIIEKRQSVAFWCNPISGHATLYWYQQILGQGPKLLIQFQNNGVVDDSQLPKDRFSAERLKGVDSTLKIQPAKLEDSAVYLCASSLGFPGQGYNEQFFGPGTRLTVL.

This chain links TRBV30 with TRBJ2-5; 8 nucleotides line up with TRBD1. Germline V gene lookup returns CDR1 GTSNPN and CDR2 SVGIG (reference sequence). The CDR3 covers 14 residues. J was trimmed by 5 bases and V by 3 bases; bases with no gene match: 8. The CDR3, as DNA: TGTGCCTGGAGCCCGACAGGGGTTGGGGAGACCCAGTACTTC. Residues: CAWSPTGVGETQYF.

This CDR3 reads CASSESAGREQYF. The CDR3 DNA reads as TGTGCCAGCAGTGAATCCGCCGGGAGGGAGCAGTACTTC. The chain is built from TRBV25-1 and TRBJ2-7; 7 nucleotides align to TRBD2. CDR3 length: 13 amino acids. Germline CDR1 is MGHDK and CDR2 is SYGVNS. V gave up 1 base and J gave up 7 bases; unmatched junction bases: 4.

This chain joins TRBV6-1 and TRBJ2-7; TRBD1 aligns across 8 bases. CDR3 length equals 15 residues. CDR1 is MNHNS, CDR2 SASEGT, per germline. The trim removed 7 bases at V and 5 bases at J, leaving 13 bases unmatched. As DNA, the CDR3 is TGTGCCAGCACCGAGGACAGGGCCCCCCTGGACGAGCAGTACTTC. It codes for CASTEDRAPLDEQYF.

This clone has a handful of counts. The V call is TRBV5-1, the J call TRBJ1-5; maybe TRBD1 (6 bases). Germline-derived CDR1 and CDR2 are SGHRS and YFSETQ. The CDR3 consists of 15 residues. Trimming pared 3 bases from V and 3 bases from J, leaving 13 bases between. This chain's CDR3 is CASSWDGQLNQPQHF. CDR3 coding DNA: TGCGCCAGCAGCTGGGACGGACAGCTCAATCAGCCCCAGCATTTT. Looking up the rest from reference TRBV5-1 and TRBJ1-5 gives the full variable domain: KAGVTQTPRYLIKTRGQQVTLSCSPISGHRSVSWYQQTPGQGLQFLFEYFSETQRNKGNFPGRFSGRQFSNSRSEMNVSTLELGDSALYLCASSWDGQLNQPQHFGDGTRLSIL.

The rearrangement uses TRBV6-6 and TRBJ2-7, with TRBD1 matching over 10 bases. The V gene's germline CDR1 is MNHNY and CDR2 SVGAGI (reference sequence). The CDR3 extends over 13 amino acids. V trimming: 5 bases; J trimming: 5 bases; junction bases outside the gene matches: 3. The CDR3 here is CASSRQGANEQYF. The CDR3 bases are TGTGCCAGCAGTCGACAGGGGGCCAACGAGCAGTACTTC.

The rearrangement uses TRBV7-8 and TRBJ2-1; 13 bases map to TRBD2. The CDR3 contains 16 residues. Germline loops: CDR1 SGHVS, CDR2 FQNEAQ. V was pared by 5 bases and J by 7 bases, with 8 bases of the junction left unmatched. In DNA form, the CDR3 reads TGTGCCAGCAGCCCGCGACTAGCGGGAGGTGGAAATGAGCAGTTCTTC. It translates to CASSPRLAGGGNEQFF. Using reference TRBV7-8 and TRBJ2-1 for the parts outside the CDR3, the full variable domain is GAGVSQSPRYKVAKRGQDVALRCDPISGHVSLFWYQQALGQGPEFLTYFQNEAQLDKSGLPSDRFFAERPEGSVSTLKIQRTQQEDSAVYLCASSPRLAGGGNEQFFGPGTRLTVL.

This clone was seen more than once but under ten times. This sequence joins TRBV5-1 and TRBJ2-7, with D possibly matching TRBD1 (6 bases). V was clipped by 0 bases and J by 5 bases, with 12 bases between them. The germline V gene encodes CDR1 SGHRS and CDR2 YFSETQ. The CDR3 covers 14 residues. The CDR3 sequence is CASSLVAGADEQYF. CDR3 in DNA: TGCGCCAGCAGCTTGGTCGCAGGGGCCGACGAGCAGTACTTC.

The rearrangement uses TRBV29-1 and TRBJ2-3; no clear D. V was trimmed by 5 bases and J by 5 bases, leaving 8 bases between them. Germline V gene lookup returns CDR1 SQVTM and CDR2 ANQGSEA. The CDR3 consists of 11 residues. As DNA, the CDR3 is TGCAGCGTTCAAACGGGAGATACGCAGTATTTT. It is translated as CSVQTGDTQYF.

The chain recombines TRBV19 with TRBJ2-2; TRBD2 matches 7 bases. From germline, CDR1 is LNHDA and CDR2 SQIVND (reference sequence). The CDR3 is 13 amino acids. With V trimmed by 6 bases and J by 7 bases, 5 bases remained unmatched. In nucleotides, the CDR3 is TGTGCCAGTAGCCTTATAGCGGGCGGGGAGCTGTTTTTT. This codes for CASSLIAGGELFF.

This clone was found a few times. The rearrangement joins TRBV5-1 to TRBJ2-1; weak D call: TRBD2 (6 bases). Germline V lookup: CDR1 SGHRS, CDR2 YFSETQ. The V end lost 3 bases, the J end lost 10 bases, and 20 bases lay between the germline ends. CDR3 size: 15 residues. The CDR3 nucleotides read TGCGCCAGCAGCTCACTACCCCGGGAGTTTAAAGAGCAGTTCTTC. This encodes CASSSLPREFKEQFF.

Written as DNA, the CDR3 is TGTGCCAGTGGACAGGGCCTCCGGCAGCCCCAGCATTTT. The encoded protein is CASGQGLRQPQHF. The chain links TRBV2 to TRBJ1-5, with 8 nucleotides matching TRBD1. From germline, CDR1 is SNHLY and CDR2 FYNNEI. J was trimmed by 7 bases and V by 9 bases; bases with no gene match: 8. This CDR3 has 13 amino acids.

This chain connects TRBV4-2 to TRBJ2-1, with 12 bases fitting TRBD2. V dropped 0 bases and J dropped 8; count of bases not matched to a gene: 11. This CDR3 spans 18 amino acids. Per the germline V gene, CDR1 is LGHNA and CDR2 is YNFKEQ. CDR3 residues: CASSQEAGGLAGHHEQFF. CDR3 in DNA: TGTGCCAGCAGCCAAGAGGCAGGGGGACTAGCGGGCCACCATGAGCAGTTCTTC.

CDR3 nucleotide sequence: TGTGCCAGCAGACTTCCGGGACAGGGTAAGACTGAAGCTTTCTTT. Amino acid sequence: CASRLPGQGKTEAFF. The J gene is TRBJ1-1, the V gene TRBV28; 9 nucleotides line up with TRBD1. Germline values: CDR1 MDHEN, CDR2 SYDVKM. The CDR3 is made up of 15 amino acids. V was pared by 6 bases and J by 5 bases, with 10 bases of the junction left unmatched. The variable domain in full, completed from reference TRBV28 and TRBJ1-1, reads DVKVTQSSRYLVKRTGEKVFLECVQDMDHENMFWYRQDPGLGLRLIYFSYDVKMKEKGDIPEGYSVSREKKERFSLILESASTNQTSMYLCASRLPGQGKTEAFFGQGTRLTVV.

The chain uses TRBV18 and TRBJ1-1; a weak D match, TRBD1 (6 bases). Germline V gene sequence: CDR1 KGHSH, CDR2 LQKENI. The CDR3 consists of 15 residues. Trimming took 5 bases from V and 2 from J, leaving 15 bases between them. CDR3 in DNA: TGTGCCAGCTCATCGGGGGGGGCGGGAAACACTGAAGCTTTCTTT. It specifies CASSSGGAGNTEAFF.

The rearrangement uses TRBV30 and TRBJ1-2; 7 bases are shared with TRBD1. Germline V gene lookup returns CDR1 GTSNPN and CDR2 SVGIG (reference sequence). The CDR3 is 14 amino acids. V was clipped by 2 bases and J by 8 bases; unmatched bases: 11. The CDR3 DNA is TGTGCCTGGAGTCACGATAGGGGGCGCGGGGGCTACACCTTC. Amino acid sequence: CAWSHDRGRGGYTF. Complete variable domain (other parts from reference TRBV30 and TRBJ1-2): SQTIHQWPATLVQPVGSPLSLECTVEGTSNPNLYWYRQAAGRGLQLLFYSVGIGQISSEVPQNLSASRPQDRQFILSSKKLLLSDSGFYLCAWSHDRGRGGYTFGSGTRLTVV.

The V call is TRBV19, the J call TRBJ1-3; D unresolved. The germline CDR1 and CDR2 sequences are LNHDA and SQIVND (reference sequence). The V gene lost 3 bases and the J gene lost 0 bases, with 9 bases spanning the gap. The CDR3 consists of 15 residues. The CDR3 nucleotides are TGTGCCAGTAGTATTCAGGCCGCCTCTGGAAACACCATATATTTT. Protein product: CASSIQAASGNTIYF.

The chain has TRBV19 and TRBJ1-1; the D gene is possibly TRBD1 (6 bases). The length of the CDR3 is 13 residues. Germline V gene lookup returns CDR1 LNHDA and CDR2 SQIVND (reference sequence). V lost 6 bases, J lost 1 base, and 9 bases lay in between. As DNA, the CDR3 is TGTGCCAGTAGCCGGGGACAGAACACTGAAGCTTTCTTT. This gives the protein CASSRGQNTEAFF.

The chain combines TRBV6-1 with TRBJ1-3, with a tentative D call TRBD1 (5 bases). The V gene lost 6 bases and the J gene lost 2 bases, with 14 bases spanning the gap. Germline CDR1 is MNHNS and CDR2 is SASEGT. The CDR3 contains 15 residues. The DNA for the CDR3 is TGTGCCAGCAGCCCTGGGGGGGGTACTGGAAACACCATATATTTT. It specifies CASSPGGGTGNTIYF.

The V and J genes are TRBV5-1 and TRBJ1-5; no clear D. CDR3 length: 13 residues. CDR1 is SGHRS, CDR2 YFSETQ, per germline. Trimming cost V 5 bases and J 6 bases, with 12 bases left between them. The CDR3: CASRPDSGQPQHF. The CDR3 bases are TGCGCCAGCAGACCGGACTCGGGTCAGCCCCAGCATTTT.

In its sample, this clone was seen once. This chain links TRBV7-9 with TRBJ2-3; 7 bases agree with TRBD2. The trim removed 2 bases at V and 4 bases at J, leaving 6 bases unmatched. CDR1 is SEHNR, CDR2 FQNEAQ, per germline (reference sequence). CDR3 length: 15 amino acids. The CDR3 DNA reads TGTGCCAGCAGCTTAACGGCGGGAGAGGCAGATACGCAGTATTTT. As protein: CASSLTAGEADTQYF.

V is TRBV10-3 and J is TRBJ1-5; possible D gene TRBD1, 5 bases. The CDR3 extends over 14 amino acids. Deletions cut 2 bases from V and 4 bases from J, with 9 bases between. Germline V lookup: CDR1 ENHRY, CDR2 SYGVKD. The CDR3 region has the DNA TGTGCCATCAGTGAGACAGGCCAGAATCAGCCCCAGCATTTT. Translation: CAISETGQNQPQHF.

The chain has TRBV9 and TRBJ2-7, with 7 positions matching TRBD2. The J segment lost 6 bases and the V segment lost 1 base, leaving 10 bases of the junction unmatched. CDR1 SGDLS and CDR2 YYNGEE come from the germline V gene. The CDR3 extends over 15 amino acids. The CDR3 here is CASSVSSRREGEQYF. The CDR3 coding sequence is TGTGCCAGCAGCGTATCATCCCGCAGGGAGGGCGAGCAGTACTTC. Variable domain in full (rest from reference TRBV9 and TRBJ2-7): DSGVTQTPKHLITATGQRVTLRCSPRSGDLSVYWYQQSLDQGLQFLIQYYNGEERAKGNILERFSAQQFPDLHSELNLSSLELGDSALYFCASSVSSRREGEQYFGPGTRLTVT.